The rows below give T cell receptor beta chains drawn from one sample of a study of identical twins. TCRdb called the 5' RACE reads again in MiXCR, with one record for every CDR3 protein. Among about 690,000 distinct CDR3 sequences listed, approximately 6.1% were seen once. Sequencing was performed on naive T cells sorted from blood. The receptors stem from a man aged 18 to 29 in good health. CDR3s include the opening cysteine and the closing phenylalanine or tryptophan. Fields, in order: clone size, V gene, J gene, D gene, CDR3 protein, CDR3 DNA. A D gene is named only where the DNA matches it firmly. Size tells how often a clone was seen (once, few, many) or the class of an expanded clone, and some rows leave it out.

abundance: few; v_gene: TRBV4-3; j_gene: TRBJ1-1; d_gene: .; CDR3aa: CASSPFKNTEAFF; CDR3nt: TGCGCCAGCAGCCCCTTCAAGAACACTGAAGCTTTCTTT
abundance: .; v_gene: TRBV12-3/TRBV12-4; j_gene: TRBJ2-5; d_gene: .; CDR3aa: CASRSSRPGGWRSAQYF; CDR3nt: TGTGCCAGCAGGTCATCCCGCCCGGGGGGCTGGCGAAGCGCCCAGTACTTC
abundance: many; v_gene: TRBV2; j_gene: TRBJ2-7; d_gene: .; CDR3aa: CASSGGGDEQYF; CDR3nt: TGTGCCAGCAGTGGCGGAGGGGACGAGCAGTACTTC
abundance: many; v_gene: TRBV29-1; j_gene: TRBJ2-3; d_gene: TRBD2; CDR3aa: CSVTLAGRTDTQYF; CDR3nt: TGCAGCGTTACCCTAGCGGGGCGTACAGATACGCAGTATTTT
abundance: few; v_gene: TRBV28; j_gene: TRBJ1-6; d_gene: TRBD1; CDR3aa: CASRTGGHDNSPLHF; CDR3nt: TGTGCCAGCAGAACAGGGGGCCATGATAATTCACCCCTCCACTTT
abundance: many; v_gene: TRBV12-3/TRBV12-4; j_gene: TRBJ1-5; d_gene: .; CDR3aa: CASSQAGTKNQPQHF; CDR3nt: TGTGCCAGCAGCCAAGCCGGGACTAAAAATCAGCCCCAGCATTTT
abundance: .; v_gene: TRBV20-1; j_gene: TRBJ2-3; d_gene: TRBD2; CDR3aa: CSARPGGRGTDTQYF; CDR3nt: TGCAGTGCTAGGCCAGGCGGGAGGGGCACAGATACGCAGTATTTT
abundance: many; v_gene: TRBV5-5; j_gene: TRBJ2-4; d_gene: TRBD1; CDR3aa: CASSLPGQGSF; CDR3nt: TGTGCCAGCAGCTTGCCCGGACAGGGGAGCTTC
abundance: many; v_gene: TRBV28; j_gene: TRBJ1-1; d_gene: .; CDR3aa: CASSNPDRLNTEAFF; CDR3nt: TGTGCCAGCAGCAACCCCGACAGGTTAAACACTGAAGCTTTCTTT
abundance: many; v_gene: TRBV5-1; j_gene: TRBJ2-1; d_gene: .; CDR3aa: CASTLGLIYNEQFF; CDR3nt: TGCGCCAGCACCTTGGGACTGATCTACAATGAGCAGTTCTTC
abundance: .; v_gene: TRBV12-3/TRBV12-4; j_gene: TRBJ1-3; d_gene: .; CDR3aa: CASRPLGTPGNTIYF; CDR3nt: TGTGCCAGCAGACCCCTTGGGACTCCCGGAAACACCATATATTTT
abundance: .; v_gene: TRBV27; j_gene: TRBJ2-1; d_gene: TRBD1; CDR3aa: CASSLSTGKGYNEQFF; CDR3nt: TGTGCCAGCAGTTTATCGACAGGGAAGGGGTACAATGAGCAGTTCTTC
abundance: few; v_gene: TRBV15; j_gene: TRBJ2-3; d_gene: .; CDR3aa: CATSGRGNTDTQYF; CDR3nt: TGTGCCACCTCGGGACGGGGGAACACAGATACGCAGTATTTT
abundance: .; v_gene: TRBV12-5; j_gene: TRBJ2-4; d_gene: .; CDR3aa: CASGFEVGGKNIQYF; CDR3nt: TGTGCTAGTGGTTTTGAGGTTGGGGGCAAAAACATTCAGTACTTC
abundance: .; v_gene: TRBV3-1; j_gene: TRBJ2-5; d_gene: TRBD2; CDR3aa: CASSPRGIREGSQYF; CDR3nt: TGTGCCAGCAGCCCCCGTGGGATCCGGGAGGGGAGCCAGTACTTC
abundance: many; v_gene: TRBV6-5; j_gene: TRBJ1-1; d_gene: .; CDR3aa: CASSYGHTEAFF; CDR3nt: TGTGCCAGCAGTTACGGGCACACTGAAGCTTTCTTT
abundance: many; v_gene: TRBV12-3/TRBV12-4; j_gene: TRBJ1-1; d_gene: .; CDR3aa: CASSSTGANTEAFF; CDR3nt: TGTGCCAGCAGCTCGACGGGCGCGAACACTGAAGCTTTCTTT
abundance: .; v_gene: TRBV11-3; j_gene: TRBJ2-1; d_gene: TRBD2; CDR3aa: CASSQRSGSRNEQFF; CDR3nt: TGTGCCAGCAGCCAAAGAAGCGGGAGTAGGAATGAGCAGTTCTTC
abundance: many; v_gene: TRBV27; j_gene: TRBJ2-1; d_gene: .; CDR3aa: CASTHGSGPSSYNEQFF; CDR3nt: TGTGCCAGCACCCATGGGAGCGGGCCGAGCTCCTACAATGAGCAGTTCTTC
abundance: many; v_gene: TRBV12-3/TRBV12-4; j_gene: TRBJ2-7; d_gene: .; CDR3aa: CASSSTYEQYF; CDR3nt: TGTGCCAGCAGTTCAACCTACGAGCAGTACTTC
abundance: many; v_gene: TRBV14; j_gene: TRBJ2-4; d_gene: TRBD2; CDR3aa: CASSLAGGFGIQYF; CDR3nt: TGTGCCAGCAGTCTAGCGGGAGGGTTCGGCATTCAGTACTTC
abundance: many; v_gene: TRBV4-1; j_gene: TRBJ2-4; d_gene: .; CDR3aa: CASSQGRGGKNIQYF; CDR3nt: TGCGCCAGCAGCCAAGGGAGGGGAGGCAAAAACATTCAGTACTTC
abundance: many; v_gene: TRBV20-1; j_gene: TRBJ2-1; d_gene: .; CDR3aa: CSAGGPHLNEQFF; CDR3nt: TGCAGTGCTGGGGGGCCCCATCTCAATGAGCAGTTCTTC
abundance: .; v_gene: TRBV20-1; j_gene: TRBJ2-1; d_gene: TRBD1; CDR3aa: CSARDSSGGVSYNEQFF; CDR3nt: TGCAGTGCTAGAGATTCGTCAGGGGGTGTGAGTTACAATGAGCAGTTCTTC
abundance: many; v_gene: TRBV14; j_gene: TRBJ2-2; d_gene: .; CDR3aa: CASSPPNRRNTGELFF; CDR3nt: TGTGCCAGCAGCCCACCTAACCGGAGGAACACCGGGGAGCTGTTTTTT
abundance: .; v_gene: TRBV5-1; j_gene: TRBJ1-1; d_gene: .; CDR3aa: CASSLTRVNTEAFF; CDR3nt: TGCGCCAGCAGCCTGACCAGAGTGAACACTGAAGCTTTCTTT
abundance: few; v_gene: TRBV10-3; j_gene: TRBJ2-7; d_gene: TRBD2; CDR3aa: CAISPQTSGRAGEQYF; CDR3nt: TGTGCCATCAGCCCCCAGACTAGCGGGAGGGCCGGCGAGCAGTACTTC
abundance: .; v_gene: TRBV4-2; j_gene: TRBJ1-1; d_gene: .; CDR3aa: CASSKAGAGYTEAFF; CDR3nt: TGTGCCAGCAGCAAAGCGGGGGCAGGGTACACTGAAGCTTTCTTT
abundance: .; v_gene: TRBV6-1; j_gene: TRBJ2-1; d_gene: TRBD1; CDR3aa: CASRSGTGGLNEQFF; CDR3nt: TGTGCCAGCAGATCCGGGACAGGGGGACTCAATGAGCAGTTCTTC
abundance: few; v_gene: TRBV24-1; j_gene: TRBJ2-7; d_gene: .; CDR3aa: CATSDDSSYEQYF; CDR3nt: TGTGCCACCAGTGATGACAGTTCCTACGAGCAGTACTTC
abundance: many; v_gene: TRBV12-5; j_gene: TRBJ1-1; d_gene: TRBD1; CDR3aa: CASDPGRGTNTEAFF; CDR3nt: TGTGCTAGTGATCCGGGCAGGGGGACAAACACTGAAGCTTTCTTT
abundance: few; v_gene: TRBV7-8; j_gene: TRBJ2-4; d_gene: TRBD2; CDR3aa: CASSLSSGSILNIQYF; CDR3nt: TGTGCCAGCAGCTTATCTAGCGGGAGTATATTGAACATTCAGTACTTC
abundance: many; v_gene: TRBV27; j_gene: TRBJ2-4; d_gene: TRBD1; CDR3aa: CASSFVGAGGNIQYF; CDR3nt: TGTGCCAGCAGTTTCGTTGGGGCAGGGGGAAACATTCAGTACTTC
abundance: few; v_gene: TRBV7-2; j_gene: TRBJ1-1; d_gene: .; CDR3aa: CASSWGGPGDTEAFF; CDR3nt: TGTGCCAGCAGCTGGGGGGGCCCAGGGGACACTGAAGCTTTCTTT
abundance: many; v_gene: TRBV5-1; j_gene: TRBJ1-4; d_gene: TRBD1; CDR3aa: CASSLAVWDRDVGKLFF; CDR3nt: TGCGCCAGCAGCTTGGCCGTATGGGACAGGGACGTGGGAAAACTGTTTTTT
abundance: few; v_gene: TRBV18; j_gene: TRBJ1-5; d_gene: .; CDR3aa: CASSQTYREAQHF; CDR3nt: TGTGCCAGCTCACAAACATACAGGGAAGCCCAGCATTTT
abundance: many; v_gene: TRBV20-1; j_gene: TRBJ2-3; d_gene: TRBD2; CDR3aa: CSARDRLAGVLDTQYF; CDR3nt: TGCAGTGCTAGAGACCGACTAGCGGGAGTGCTAGATACGCAGTATTTT
abundance: many; v_gene: TRBV10-3; j_gene: TRBJ2-7; d_gene: .; CDR3aa: CAISVAGANSEQYF; CDR3nt: TGTGCCATCAGTGTGGCAGGGGCGAATAGCGAGCAGTACTTC
abundance: many; v_gene: TRBV4-2; j_gene: TRBJ2-7; d_gene: TRBD1; CDR3aa: CASSQGITGTGVYEQYF; CDR3nt: TGTGCCAGCAGCCAGGGAATCACCGGGACAGGGGTGTACGAGCAGTACTTC
abundance: few; v_gene: TRBV7-9; j_gene: TRBJ2-3; d_gene: TRBD2; CDR3aa: CASSPGGLAVDTQYF; CDR3nt: TGTGCCAGCAGCCCGGGGGGGCTAGCAGTCGATACGCAGTATTTT
abundance: many; v_gene: TRBV6-5; j_gene: TRBJ1-5; d_gene: TRBD1; CDR3aa: CASSSRTGTGPQHF; CDR3nt: TGTGCCAGCAGTTCCAGGACAGGCACGGGGCCCCAGCATTTT
abundance: many; v_gene: TRBV20-1; j_gene: TRBJ1-5; d_gene: .; CDR3aa: CSARGTGLYSNQPQHF; CDR3nt: TGCAGTGCTAGAGGAACAGGCCTCTATAGCAATCAGCCCCAGCATTTT
abundance: many; v_gene: TRBV11-2; j_gene: TRBJ2-1; d_gene: TRBD2; CDR3aa: CASSAPGLADRSNEQFF; CDR3nt: TGTGCCAGCAGCGCCCCGGGACTAGCGGACCGCAGCAATGAGCAGTTCTTC